The 12 T cell receptor beta chains below were found in one sample sequenced in a study of cytomegalovirus exposure and HLA in healthy donors. PCR amplification relied on 60 Vbeta primers (plus 13 Jbeta primers). Sequencing used immunoSEQ multiplex PCR; TCRdb keeps in-frame clones, though not all of them. The data contain roughly 38,000 clones, more than 70% of them singletons. Sequencing used PBMCs. The receptors shown here come from a woman in her thirties in good health and CMV-seropositive.

The chain employs TRBV29-1 and TRBJ2-3, with TRBD1 identical over 10 bases. J was trimmed by 8 bases and V by 4 bases; bases with no gene match: 12. Per the germline V gene, CDR1 is SQVTM and CDR2 is ANQGSEA. CDR3 length equals 15 residues. CDR3 sequence reads: CSVAGTGVSSGTQYF. CDR3 bases: TGCAGCGTTGCTGGGACAGGGGTTTCTTCAGGTACGCAGTATTTT.

This clone was counted only a few times. Here the CDR3 DNA reads TGTGCCAGCAGCCTTTCACAGGGGGCAAGTTCACCCCTCCACTTT. This sequence encodes CASSLSQGASSPLHF. This rearrangement joins TRBV6-5 to TRBJ1-6; TRBD1 matches 9 bases. Germline V lookup: CDR1 MNHEY, CDR2 SVGAGI. This CDR3 comprises 15 residues. V lost 6 bases, J lost 9 bases, and 9 bases stayed unmatched.

V and J are TRBV21-1 and TRBJ2-1; the D call TRBD2 from the table was never checked on the DNA. TRBV21-1 corresponds to a pseudogene. The CDR3 is 18 residues long. CDR3 DNA: TGTGCCAGCAGCAAAGACGTCTGCGTCGGGAGGGCTAACAATGAGCAGTTCTTC. This gives the protein CASSKDVCVGRANNEQFF.

This clone was seen only a few times. CDR3 amino acids: CASIRGDRRVTYNEQFF. The CDR3 nucleotides are TGTGCCAGCATAAGGGGTGACCGCCGAGTCACCTACAATGAGCAGTTCTTC. V usage is TRBV28 and J usage is TRBJ2-1; weak D call: TRBD1 (5 bases). The CDR3 totals 17 residues. Germline CDR1 and CDR2: MDHEN and SYDVKM. With 7 bases removed from V and 2 bases from J, the gap between germline ends came to 21 bases.

This clone occurred once. This chain joins TRBV19 and TRBJ2-1; D perhaps matches TRBD2 (6 bases). CDR3 size: 18 residues. Looked up from germline, CDR1 is LNHDA and CDR2 is SQIVND (reference sequence). Trimming removed 4 bases at V and 4 bases at J, with 23 bases between. In nucleotides, the CDR3 is TGTGCCAGTAGTAACCCCGGGGTAGCGGCTTTCGGGTACAATGAGCAGTTCTTC. Protein: CASSNPGVAAFGYNEQFF.

This sequence joins TRBV7-6 and TRBJ1-1, with D possibly being TRBD1 (5 bases). Germline values: CDR1 SGHVS, CDR2 FNYEAQ. The CDR3 sequence is 15 residues long. Deletions cut 5 bases from V and 3 bases from J, with 16 bases between. CDR3 amino acids: CASSPSGGIYTEAFF. The CDR3 DNA is TGTGCCAGCAGCCCTTCTGGGGGGATTTACACTGAAGCTTTCTTT.

This chain links TRBV19 with TRBJ1-1; TRBD1 matches 7 bases. This CDR3 is 15 amino acids long. J was trimmed by 4 bases and V by 6 bases; bases with no gene match: 11. The V gene's germline CDR1 is LNHDA and CDR2 SQIVND (reference sequence). In DNA, the CDR3 is TGTGCCAGTAGGACCCGACAGGGAGTGGGCACTGAAGCTTTCTTT. Amino acids: CASRTRQGVGTEAFF.

This clone was seen once. This sequence joins TRBV6-5 and TRBJ1-2; 9 bases map to TRBD1. V was pared by 5 bases and J by 8 bases, with 12 bases of the junction left unmatched. The CDR3 totals 15 residues. Germline V lookup: CDR1 MNHEY, CDR2 SVGAGI. The CDR3: CASSQTSQGARGYTF. As DNA, the CDR3 is TGTGCCAGCAGTCAAACATCACAGGGGGCGCGCGGCTACACCTTC.

The V gene is TRBV5-1, the J gene TRBJ2-2; weak D call: TRBD1 (7 bases). V lost 3 bases, J lost 8 bases, and 32 bases lay in between. Germline V gene data show CDR1 as SGHRS and CDR2 as YFSETQ. The CDR3 has 20 amino acids. CDR3 sequence: CASSSLPPLAGTASTGELFF. DNA for the CDR3: TGCGCCAGCAGCTCTTTACCCCCACTAGCCGGGACAGCCAGTACGGGGGAGCTGTTTTTT.

This clone was counted only a few times. One junction end disagrees with the germline gene, perhaps due to a read error. CDR3 coding DNA: TGTTCCAGCAGCCCCCACACAGGGTCTGGAAACACCATATATTTT. Its protein product is CSSSPHTGSGNTIYF. The chain is built from TRBV7-9 and TRBJ1-3; D is perhaps TRBD1 (6 bases). Germline CDR1 is SEHNR and CDR2 is FQNEAQ (reference sequence). The CDR3 consists of 15 residues.

This sequence joins TRBV18 and TRBJ2-1; 7 nucleotides align to TRBD2. This CDR3 is 13 amino acids long. From germline, CDR1 is KGHSH and CDR2 LQKENI. V trimming: 3 bases; J trimming: 15 bases; junction bases outside the gene matches: 11. CDR3 amino acids: CASSPSLGEGWFF. As DNA, the CDR3 is TGTGCCAGCTCACCCTCCCTCGGGGAGGGATGGTTCTTC.

V gene TRBV19 combines with J gene TRBJ2-4; 10 bases map to TRBD1. CDR1 and CDR2 (germline): LNHDA, SQIVND (reference sequence). After removal of 5 bases from V and 6 bases from J, the junction contained 1 base not matched to a gene. This CDR3 has 13 amino acids. The CDR3: CASSWDRGNIQYF. CDR3 nucleotides: TGTGCCAGTAGTTGGGACAGGGGAAACATTCAGTACTTC. The full variable domain, its missing parts supplied by reference TRBV19 and TRBJ2-4, is DGGITQSPKYLFRKEGQNVTLSCEQNLNHDAMYWYRQDPGQGLRLIYYSQIVNDFQKGDIAEGYSVSREKKESFPLTVTSAQKNPTAFYLCASSWDRGNIQYFGAGTRLSVL.